This T cell receptor (beta chain) was captured by sequencing in a study of T cells in Graves' hyperthyroidism and ophthalmopathy. Findings and limits, study-wide: Expanded thyroid clonotypes (above 0.001) were mostly also found in blood.

The CDR3 is 16 residues long. The V and J ends lost 3 bases and 5 bases respectively, with 16 bases between them. The germline gives CDR1 SGHVS, CDR2 FQNEAQ. In regard to this clonotype: The antigen is not known.

Disease duration was under 3 months in the ophthalmopathy patients, who also had a Clinical Activity Score of at least 3 and a NOSPECS grade of at least 4. Exclusion followed for patients with uncontrolled infection, other autoimmune disease, pregnancy or lactation. Regions amplified from RNA transcripts were the TCR beta CDR3 regions. First-round RT-PCR targeting the TCR CDR3 was performed with the HTBI primer set. Via MiXCR, TCRdb re-called the multiplex PCR reads, giving one row per CDR3 protein. Of 490,000 or so distinct CDR3 sequences listed, 15% to 20% are singletons. This rearrangement joins TRBV7-8 to TRBJ2-2; tentatively, D is TRBD2 (6 bases). The sample was blood. The TCR comes from a woman aged 30 to 39 with Graves' ophthalmopathy. CDR3 bases: TGTGCCAGCAGCTTGGTTCTGGCGGGAAGAACCGGGGAGCTGTTTTTT. Protein: CASSLVLAGRTGELFF.